These T cell receptor beta chains were read from a single sample in a study of shared clonotypes between healthy human individuals. The protocol was immunoSEQ multiplex PCR, while the TCRdb copy is restricted to in-frame clones and leaves out a portion. The sample yields roughly 890,000 clones, about 92% seen once. Material for sequencing was naive CD8+ T cells sorted from blood. All receptors derive from a man in his thirties or forties in good health. Both conserved end residues are part of each CDR3. A D gene is named only where the DNA matches it firmly. Size tells how often a clone was seen (once, few, many) or the class of an expanded clone, and some rows leave it out.

>TRBJ2-5|TRBV7-7|.|TRBD2
TGTGCCAGCAGCTCTGGACTAGCGGGAGTTTTCTCGGGTGAGACCCAGTACTTC
CASSSGLAGVFSGETQYF
>TRBJ2-7|TRBV9|.|.
TGTGCCAGCAGCTATGCGGACTCCTACGAGCAGTACTTC
CASSYADSYEQYF
>TRBJ2-7|TRBV7-9|.|TRBD1
TGTGCCAGCAGCTTAGTTATGGGGACAGGGCTCCACGAGCAGTACTTC
CASSLVMGTGLHEQYF
>TRBJ2-7|TRBV28|.|TRBD2
TGTGCCAGCACCGTTAGCGGGCAACTCTCCTACGAGCAGTACTTC
CASTVSGQLSYEQYF
>TRBJ2-1|TRBV4-3|once|TRBD1
TGCGCCAGCAGCCAGGGGCAGGCTTCCGGGACAGTTTACAATGAGCAGTTCTTC
CASSQGQASGTVYNEQFF
>TRBJ2-3|TRBV7-8|.|.
TGTGCCAGCAGCCCAGGCGGGGTCACAGATACGCAGTATTTT
CASSPGGVTDTQYF
>TRBJ1-2|TRBV28|.|.
TGTGCCAGCAGTTACAGGGTTCCCTATGGCTACACCTTC
CASSYRVPYGYTF
>TRBJ1-2|TRBV6-5|.|.
TGTGCCAGCAGCTGGCTCGGGAGGGCCGATGGCTACACCTTC
CASSWLGRADGYTF
>TRBJ2-3|TRBV6-1|.|TRBD2
TGTGCCAGCAGTGAACTAGCGGGAGGGCAAGATACGCAGTATTTT
CASSELAGGQDTQYF
>TRBJ2-1|TRBV7-3|.|.
TGTGCCAGCAGCCCCCATGGCGGCTACAATGAGCAGTTCTTC
CASSPHGGYNEQFF
>TRBJ2-2|TRBV6-5|.|.
TGTGCCAGCAGTTACAAGTCGTTCACCGGGGAGCTGTTTTTT
CASSYKSFTGELFF
>TRBJ2-1|TRBV2|.|TRBD1
TGTGCCAGCAGTGAAACCCTTTCGACAGGGGGCGGGAACCACAATGAGCAGTTCTTC
CASSETLSTGGGNHNEQFF
>TRBJ1-1|TRBV28|.|.
TGTGCCAGCAGTTTAAGGGGTGATGAAGCTTTCTTT
CASSLRGDEAFF
>TRBJ1-2|TRBV5-4|once|.
TGTGCCAGCAGCTTGCCCGGGATTGACTATGGCTACACCTTC
CASSLPGIDYGYTF
>TRBJ2-7|TRBV27|.|.
TGTGCCAGCAGTTTATCTATCGGTTACGAGCAGTACTTC
CASSLSIGYEQYF
>TRBJ2-7|TRBV27|.|TRBD1
TGTGCCAGCAGCAGGGGGAGCTCCTACGAGCAGTACTTC
CASSRGSSYEQYF
>TRBJ2-7|TRBV15|.|TRBD2
TGTGCCACCAGCAGAGTGTCTAGCGGGATATACGAGCAGTACTTC
CATSRVSSGIYEQYF
>TRBJ2-7|TRBV2|.|TRBD1
TGTGCCAGCAGCTCCGGGACAGGGGTCTACGAGCAGTACTTC
CASSSGTGVYEQYF
>TRBJ2-5|TRBV7-8|once|TRBD1
TGTGCCAGCAGCTTCTGGACAGGAGAGACCCAGTACTTC
CASSFWTGETQYF
>TRBJ2-7|TRBV19|.|TRBD2
TGTGCCAGTAGTATCACTAGCGGTTCCTACGAGCAGTACTTC
CASSITSGSYEQYF
>TRBJ2-3|TRBV20-1|.|.
TGCAGTGCTAGTCATCAGGATACGCAGTATTTT
CSASHQDTQYF
>TRBJ1-2|TRBV18|.|.
TGTGCCAGCTCACCAGGGGGGGTGAACTATGGCTACACCTTC
CASSPGGVNYGYTF
>TRBJ1-2|TRBV9|.|.
TGTGCCAGCAGCGGTAAGGATTATGGCTACACCTTC
CASSGKDYGYTF
>TRBJ1-2|TRBV9|.|.
TGTGCCAGCAGCGTCGTCACGTCCGCAGGGCTTGGCTACACCTTC
CASSVVTSAGLGYTF
>TRBJ2-5|TRBV11-2|.|.
TGTGCCAGCAGCGTTTATACTGGGCAAGAGACCCAGTACTTC
CASSVYTGQETQYF
>TRBJ2-1|TRBV10-3|.|.
TGTGCCATCAAATCGGGACTGACCTACAATGAGCAGTTCTTC
CAIKSGLTYNEQFF
>TRBJ1-1|TRBV30|.|.
TGTGCCTGGAGTGTACGTCAGGGGATAACTGAAGCTTTCTTT
CAWSVRQGITEAFF
>TRBJ1-1|TRBV7-9|.|.
TGTGCCAGCAGCTTATACACAGAAGCCGAAGCTTTCTTT
CASSLYTEAEAFF
>TRBJ2-7|TRBV15|.|TRBD2
TGTGCCACCAGCAGAGGATGGCGGGAGCGGTCCTACGAGCAGTACTTC
CATSRGWRERSYEQYF
>TRBJ1-2|TRBV11-2|.|TRBD1
TGTGCCAGCAGCCAACAAGGACAGGGATACGGCTACACCTTC
CASSQQGQGYGYTF
>TRBJ2-3|TRBV7-9|once|.
TGTGCCAGCAGCTCACTCGACACGGCCCGATCATTCGCAGATACGCAGTATTTT
CASSSLDTARSFADTQYF
>TRBJ2-1|TRBV6-5|.|TRBD1
TGTGCCAGCAGTTACAAGGACAGGGGTTACAATGAGCAGTTCTTC
CASSYKDRGYNEQFF
>TRBJ2-2|TRBV15|.|.
TGTGCCACCAGCAGAGTGGGGATGGCAGAATCGAACACCGGGGAGCTGTTTTTT
CATSRVGMAESNTGELFF
>TRBJ2-5|TRBV29-1|.|.
TGCAGCGTTGAAACGGAGACCCAGTACTTC
CSVETETQYF
>TRBJ2-1|TRBV18|.|.
TGTGCCAGCTCACCCCAGGGAAATGAGCAGTTCTTC
CASSPQGNEQFF
>TRBJ2-1|TRBV25-1|.|.
TGTGCCAGCAGTGACTTCGACCGCAGTGGTGAGCAGTTCTTC
CASSDFDRSGEQFF
>TRBJ1-3|TRBV7-9|.|.
TGTGCCAGCAGCGGAGAGGACAGTGGAAACACCATATATTTT
CASSGEDSGNTIYF
>TRBJ2-3|TRBV30|.|.
TGTGCCTGGACGCCAGGGAAAATCACAGATACGCAGTATTTT
CAWTPGKITDTQYF
>TRBJ2-2|TRBV10-1|.|TRBD2
TGCGCCAGCAGTGAGTCTGGTAGCGGGAGACCCGGGGAGCTGTTTTTT
CASSESGSGRPGELFF
>TRBJ2-1|TRBV29-1|few|.
TGCAGCGTTGAAGGGGGTGACTCACCCGATGAGCAGTTCTTC
CSVEGGDSPDEQFF
>TRBJ1-3|TRBV2|.|.
TGTGCCAGCAGTGCGGTTGGGACGGAGAAATTCGGAAACACCATATATTTT
CASSAVGTEKFGNTIYF
>TRBJ2-1|TRBV27|.|TRBD2
TGTGCCAGCAGTTTATTCCTGGGTAGCGGGGGTTACAATGAGCAGTTCTTC
CASSLFLGSGGYNEQFF
>TRBJ2-1|TRBV9|.|.
TGTGCCAGCAGCGTTGGGGCCAATGAGCAGTTCTTC
CASSVGANEQFF
>TRBJ2-1|TRBV6-4|.|TRBD2
TGTGCCAGCAGTGAGTCAGGGAGGGATGAGCAGTTCTTC
CASSESGRDEQFF
>TRBJ2-7|TRBV2|.|.
TGTGCCAGCGGGGACGCCTACGAGCAGTACTTC
CASGDAYEQYF
>TRBJ2-2|TRBV28|.|.
TGTGCCAGCAGTTTATGGGGTGAGGGTAGCGGCGGGGAGCTGTTTTTT
CASSLWGEGSGGELFF
>TRBJ2-3|TRBV7-9|.|.
TGTGCCAGCACGGGGGGCACAGATACGCAGTATTTT
CASTGGTDTQYF
>TRBJ2-2|TRBV27|.|.
TGTGCCAGCAGGACTCCGGGCCACGGAGACGGGGAGCTGTTTTTT
CASRTPGHGDGELFF
>TRBJ2-5|TRBV7-9|.|TRBD1
TGTGCCAGCAGGACAGGACAGGGAGGTCAAGAGACCCAGTACTTC
CASRTGQGGQETQYF
>TRBJ1-2|TRBV7-8|.|.
TGTGCCAGCAGCCAAGAGGGCTTCTATGGCTACACCTTC
CASSQEGFYGYTF